Listed below are T cell receptor beta chains from one sample, sequenced in a study of T cells after yellow fever vaccination. One entry per CDR3 protein results from TCRdb running MiXCR on the 5' RACE reads. The sample holds fewer than 400,000 distinct CDR3 sequences, 6.2% seen once. The specimen comprised PBMCs, sampled 5 days after the yellow fever booster vaccination. All receptors derive from a man aged 25 to 40 who received the YFV17D yellow fever vaccine. CDR3s include the opening cysteine and the closing phenylalanine or tryptophan. D genes are given only for firm matches. Clone size is shown for a subset of rows, as once, few, many or a class of expanded clone.

d_call cdr3_length j_call v_call clone_size cdr3_aa cdr3_nt
TRBD1 14 TRBJ1-2 TRBV20-1 few CSASFGGQSYGYTF TGCAGTGCTAGTTTTGGGGGACAGAGCTATGGCTACACCTTC
. 13 TRBJ2-7 TRBV9 few CASSPQPWSEQYF TGTGCCAGCAGCCCCCAACCCTGGAGCGAGCAGTACTTC
. 13 TRBJ1-5 TRBV15 . CATSSGSNQPQHF TGTGCCACCAGCAGCGGGAGCAATCAGCCCCAGCATTTT
. 11 TRBJ2-1 TRBV6-2/TRBV6-3 many CASSYWAEQFF TGTGCCAGCAGTTACTGGGCTGAGCAGTTCTTC
. 13 TRBJ2-5 TRBV5-1 many CASSGGYQETQYF TGCGCCAGCAGCGGGGGTTATCAAGAGACCCAGTACTTC
TRBD2 15 TRBJ2-7 TRBV20-1 . CSALKLAGGSYEQYF TGCAGTGCTCTCAAACTAGCGGGAGGGTCCTACGAGCAGTACTTC
TRBD2 16 TRBJ2-3 TRBV5-5 few CASSPHSGIRIDTQYF TGTGCCAGCAGCCCCCATAGCGGGATCAGGATAGATACGCAGTATTTT
TRBD2 15 TRBJ2-5 TRBV11-2 . CASSGTSGIQETQYF TGTGCCAGCAGCGGGACTAGCGGGATCCAAGAGACCCAGTACTTC
. 15 TRBJ2-7 TRBV12-3/TRBV12-4 . CASSFGEGVRYEQYF TGTGCCAGCAGTTTCGGTGAGGGAGTGAGGTACGAGCAGTACTTC
. 14 TRBJ2-7 TRBV11-2 . CASSLELASYEQYF TGTGCCAGCAGCTTAGAGCTGGCCTCCTACGAGCAGTACTTC
TRBD2 15 TRBJ2-1 TRBV6-5 . CASSYPGLADNEQFF TGTGCCAGCAGTTACCCGGGACTAGCGGACAATGAGCAGTTCTTC
TRBD1 13 TRBJ2-3 TRBV30 many CAWGQGNTDTQYF TGTGCCTGGGGACAGGGAAACACAGATACGCAGTATTTT
TRBD2 16 TRBJ2-1 TRBV12-3/TRBV12-4 few CASNLGLLAGYNEQFF TGTGCCAGCAACTTAGGCTTGCTAGCGGGATACAATGAGCAGTTCTTC
. 15 TRBJ2-5 TRBV27 many CASSPTGRSEETQYF TGTGCCAGCAGTCCCACCGGTAGATCAGAGGAGACCCAGTACTTC
. 13 TRBJ2-7 TRBV7-3 many CASSLTGESEQYF TGTGCCAGCAGCTTAACGGGAGAGAGCGAGCAGTACTTC
. 14 TRBJ2-5 TRBV15 few CATSERRDQETQYF TGTGCCACCAGCGAGCGGAGGGACCAAGAGACCCAGTACTTC
. 14 TRBJ2-6 TRBV7-2 many CASSPPSGANVLTF TGTGCCAGCAGCCCGCCCTCTGGGGCCAACGTCCTGACTTTC
. 15 TRBJ2-7 TRBV7-9 . CASSRMGANSYEQYF TGTGCCAGCAGCCGAATGGGAGCTAACTCCTACGAGCAGTACTTC
. 14 TRBJ2-7 TRBV29-1 . CSVEDPSRTYEQYF TGCAGCGTTGAAGATCCTAGTAGAACCTACGAGCAGTACTTC
TRBD1 16 TRBJ1-2 TRBV12-3/TRBV12-4 few CASSFGGGPGGRSYTF TGTGCCAGCAGTTTTGGGGGGGGGCCAGGGGGCCGAAGCTACACCTTC
. 13 TRBJ2-7 TRBV7-2 . CASSLEFSYEQYF TGTGCCAGCAGCTTAGAGTTCTCCTACGAGCAGTACTTC
. 15 TRBJ1-3 TRBV5-1 many CASSLYSASGNTIYF TGCGCCAGCAGCTTGTATTCTGCCTCTGGAAACACCATATATTTT
. 13 TRBJ2-7 TRBV5-4 . CASSSSLHYEQYF TGTGCCAGCAGCTCCTCACTCCACTACGAGCAGTACTTC
. 14 TRBJ1-4 TRBV28 many CASSPQGYPKILFF TGTGCCAGCAGTCCCCAGGGTTACCCCAAAATACTGTTTTTT
. 16 TRBJ2-1 TRBV7-8 . CASSSNPWSSYNEQFF TGTGCCAGCAGCTCAAATCCCTGGAGCTCCTACAATGAGCAGTTCTTC
TRBD2 19 TRBJ2-7 TRBV6-4 many CASSIMTSGRPTRSYEQYF TGTGCCAGCAGTATAATGACTAGCGGGAGACCCACGCGGTCCTACGAGCAGTACTTC
. 16 TRBJ1-2 TRBV5-5 many CASSPRDQGANYGYTF TGTGCCAGCAGCCCACGAGACCAGGGAGCTAACTATGGCTACACCTTC
TRBD1 15 TRBJ2-1 TRBV6-2/TRBV6-3 . CASIGRQGVYNEQFF TGTGCCAGCATCGGGCGACAGGGGGTTTACAATGAGCAGTTCTTC
. 15 TRBJ2-3 TRBV7-9 many CASSPPRLRPDTQYF TGTGCCAGCAGCCCCCCGCGCCTACGTCCAGATACGCAGTATTTT
TRBD2 14 TRBJ2-1 TRBV7-8 many CASSALTSAAEQFF TGTGCCAGCAGCGCCCTTACTAGCGCCGCTGAGCAGTTCTTC
TRBD2 17 TRBJ2-3 TRBV5-1 many CASSLARTSGSPDTQYF TGCGCCAGCAGCTTGGCGCGGACTAGCGGGAGCCCAGATACGCAGTATTTT
. 13 TRBJ1-5 TRBV29-1 few CSVEVGSNQPQHF TGCAGCGTTGAAGTTGGTAGCAATCAGCCCCAGCATTTT
. 12 TRBJ1-4 TRBV12-3/TRBV12-4 few CASSFLSEKLFF TGTGCCAGCAGTTTTTTATCTGAAAAACTGTTTTTT
. 15 TRBJ2-7 TRBV7-6 many CASSPGGQRAYEQYF TGTGCCAGCAGCCCCGGGGGGCAGAGGGCTTACGAGCAGTACTTC
. 16 TRBJ1-1 TRBV14 . CASSQDGDSWGTEAFF TGTGCCAGCAGCCAAGACGGGGACTCATGGGGCACTGAAGCTTTCTTT
. 12 TRBJ2-7 TRBV10-2 many CASSEGRYEQYF TGCGCCAGCAGCGAAGGGAGGTACGAGCAGTACTTC
. 13 TRBJ2-1 TRBV7-2 many CASSLPPSNEQFF TGTGCCAGCAGCCTCCCCCCCTCCAATGAGCAGTTCTTC
TRBD2 15 TRBJ2-2 TRBV7-9 few CAPAEGTSGAGELFF TGTGCCCCGGCGGAGGGGACTAGCGGGGCCGGGGAGCTGTTTTTT
. 13 TRBJ1-1 TRBV12-3/TRBV12-4 few CASNKNWGTEAFF TGTGCCAGCAATAAAAATTGGGGAACTGAAGCTTTCTTT
TRBD1 23 TRBJ1-5 TRBV11-2 few CASSLEFSWERDRSDFSNQPQHF TGTGCCAGCAGCTTAGAATTTTCGTGGGAGCGGGACAGAAGCGACTTTAGCAATCAGCCCCAGCATTTT
TRBD1 17 TRBJ1-2 TRBV27 few CASSFYSGTGRTYGYTF TGTGCCAGCAGTTTCTACTCCGGGACAGGGAGGACCTATGGCTACACCTTC
. 12 TRBJ2-5 TRBV5-1 . CASGSRGETQYF TGCGCCAGCGGTAGCAGGGGAGAGACCCAGTACTTC
. 14 TRBJ2-7 TRBV2 . CASSGQGGSYEQYF TGTGCCAGCAGTGGACAGGGAGGTTCGTACGAGCAGTACTTC
. 17 TRBJ1-5 TRBV20-1 many CSAAGGLGAMGNQPQHF TGCAGTGCGGCGGGGGGGTTGGGGGCTATGGGCAATCAGCCCCAGCATTTT
. 11 TRBJ2-3 TRBV9 many CASSFLWGQYF TGTGCCAGCAGCTTCCTATGGGGGCAGTATTTT
TRBD1 16 TRBJ2-2 TRBV5-1 . CASNYRTGGNTGELFF TGCGCCAGCAACTACCGGACAGGGGGAAACACCGGGGAGCTGTTTTTT
. 13 TRBJ1-1 TRBV12-3/TRBV12-4 many CASSSRLNTEAFF TGTGCCAGCAGTTCTAGATTGAACACTGAAGCTTTCTTT
TRBD1 13 TRBJ2-7 TRBV7-9 many CASSRQGRDEQYF TGTGCCAGCAGCCGACAGGGTCGAGATGAGCAGTACTTC
TRBD2 16 TRBJ2-7 TRBV5-6 many CASRPRTSGGTYEQYF TGTGCCAGCAGGCCCCGGACTAGCGGAGGAACCTACGAGCAGTACTTC
. 15 TRBJ1-6 TRBV7-3 many CASSLTPQGVSPLHF TGTGCCAGCAGCTTAACTCCCCAGGGAGTATCACCCCTCCACTTT
. 9 TRBJ2-7 TRBV24-1 few CAYGVRGPF TGTGCCTACGGGGTGAGGGGCCCCTTC
. 12 TRBJ2-5 TRBV29-1 . CSVGQNQETQYF TGCAGCGTTGGTCAGAACCAAGAGACCCAGTACTTC
. 15 TRBJ2-5 TRBV27 few CASSLRTGIAGTQYF TGTGCCAGCAGTCTAAGGACGGGCATAGCTGGGACCCAGTACTTC